A single sample gave rise to the 29 T cell receptor beta chains below, sequenced in a study of T cell responses to AZD1222 COVID-19 vaccine. Repertoires were generated with immunoSEQ multiplex PCR, while TCRdb's copy carries only in-frame clones and drops some. Of around 180,000 clones in the sample, about nine tenths were seen once. Sequencing used peripheral blood, obtained on day 0 of AZD1222 vaccination. The receptors here all came from an adult in good health.

This chain links TRBV2 with TRBJ2-1; TRBD1 matches 7 bases. Looked up from germline, CDR1 is SNHLY and CDR2 is FYNNEI. Germline trimming cut 6 bases from V and 9 bases from J; bases unmatched to any gene: 8. This CDR3 has 13 residues. The CDR3 sequence is CASRGQPRAEQFF. The CDR3 DNA reads TGTGCCAGCAGGGGACAGCCCCGGGCTGAGCAGTTCTTC.

The V gene is TRBV11-3, the J gene TRBJ2-2; D ambiguous. Trimming pared 1 base from V and 3 bases from J, leaving 9 bases between. This CDR3 has 15 amino acids. The V gene's germline CDR1 is SGHNT and CDR2 YENEEA. The CDR3, as DNA: TGTGCCAGCAGCTTAGCGCCCTCATACACCGGGGAGCTGTTTTTT. This gives the protein CASSLAPSYTGELFF. Complete variable domain (other parts from reference TRBV11-3 and TRBJ2-2): EAGVVQSPRYKIIEKKQPVAFWCNPISGHNTLYWYLQNLGQGPELLIRYENEEAVDDSQLPKDRFSAERLKGVDSTLKIQPAELGDSAVYLCASSLAPSYTGELFFGEGSRLTVL.

There are a few counts of this clone. The junction and the germline gene differ at one end; a read error may be behind it. The V and J genes are TRBV18 and TRBJ1-5; 9 bases fit TRBD1. This CDR3 region has 17 residues. Germline loops: CDR1 KGHSH, CDR2 LQKENI. For the CDR3, the DNA is TGTGCCAGCACACCAAGTGCTAGTGGGACAGGGATTCAGCCCCAGCATTTT. Protein: CASTPSASGTGIQPQHF.

This clone is classed as medium-sized. In DNA form, the CDR3 reads TGTGCCAGCAGTGCGGAGTACACAGATACGCAGTATTTT. Its protein product is CASSAEYTDTQYF. The chain joins TRBV2 to TRBJ2-3; D ambiguous. The ends were cut back, 4 bases at V and 2 bases at J, with 7 bases in the middle. The germline V gene has CDR1 SNHLY and CDR2 FYNNEI. There are 13 residues in the CDR3.

This clone showed up just once. The J gene is TRBJ2-7, the V gene TRBV6-5, with 9 positions matching TRBD2. Germline CDR1 is MNHEY and CDR2 is SVGAGI. J was trimmed by 4 bases and V by 6 bases; bases with no gene match: 4. The CDR3 covers 13 residues. The CDR3 is CASRRAGGYEQYF. The CDR3 nucleotides read TGTGCCAGCAGACGAGCGGGAGGATACGAGCAGTACTTC.

This chain uses TRBV3-1 (or the pseudogene TRBV3-2) with TRBJ2-1; D is perhaps TRBD1 or TRBD2 (5 bases each). The CDR3 is 14 amino acids. V dropped 1 base and J dropped 10 bases, with 14 bases sitting between them. Germline V gene lookup returns CDR1 LGHDT and CDR2 YNNKEL (reference sequence). The CDR3 here is CASSQGLARDEQFF. CDR3 nucleotide sequence: TGTGCCAGCAGCCAAGGTTTAGCAAGGGACGAGCAGTTCTTC.

This chain connects TRBV28 to TRBJ1-1; D is possibly TRBD1 (5 bases). The V gene's germline CDR1 is MDHEN and CDR2 SYDVKM. This CDR3 comprises 14 residues. V lost 4 bases and J lost 0, with 9 bases in between. CDR3 coding DNA: TGTGCCAGCAGTTCGGGCAGGGTGAACACTGAAGCTTTCTTT. Translating gives CASSSGRVNTEAFF.

In nucleotides, the CDR3 is TGCAGTGCTAGTGGGGGGCGATATGATGCAACTAATGAAAAACTGTTTTTT. Protein product: CSASGGRYDATNEKLFF. This chain joins TRBV20-1 and TRBJ1-4, with a tentative D call TRBD1 (6 bases). CDR3 length: 17 residues. CDR1 is DFQATT, CDR2 SNEGSKA, per germline (reference sequence). V was cut by 3 bases and J by 0 bases, with 17 bases left in between.

The gene calls are TRBV6-2 or TRBV6-3 and TRBJ2-7; 7 bases match TRBD2. The J segment lost 0 bases and the V segment lost 4 bases, leaving 18 bases of the junction unmatched. There are 19 residues in the CDR3. Germline values: CDR1 MNHEY, CDR2 SVGEGT. CDR3 residues: CASSFFQRDRTLSSYEQYF. The CDR3 nucleotides are TGTGCCAGCAGTTTTTTCCAGCGGGACCGGACCCTTAGCTCCTACGAGCAGTACTTC.

For the CDR3, the DNA is TGTGCCAGCAGCTACAACAGGGTCGGGGGCTACACCTTC. Encoded protein: CASSYNRVGGYTF. The chain combines TRBV6-5 with TRBJ1-2; weak D call: TRBD1 (6 bases). The V end was cut by 6 bases, the J end by 8 bases, with 16 bases between. Germline values: CDR1 MNHEY, CDR2 SVGAGI. The CDR3 is made up of 13 amino acids.

The V and J genes are TRBV5-1 and TRBJ2-7; 9 positions agree with TRBD1. The V segment lost 4 bases and the J segment 0 bases; nucleotides outside the gene matches: 2. The CDR3 extends over 14 amino acids. Germline lookup yields CDR1 SGHRS and CDR2 YFSETQ. CDR3 sequence (DNA): TGCGCCAGCAGCGGGACAGGGAGCTCCTACGAGCAGTACTTC. Its protein is CASSGTGSSYEQYF.

This chain links TRBV28 with TRBJ2-7; no clear D gene. The CDR3 is made up of 11 amino acids. The germline V gene encodes CDR1 MDHEN and CDR2 SYDVKM. V was cut by 4 bases and J by 6 bases, with 7 bases left in between. The chain's CDR3 is CASSWTGEQYF. The CDR3 DNA reads TGTGCCAGCAGTTGGACGGGCGAGCAGTACTTC.

The V and J genes are TRBV30 and TRBJ2-3, with D possibly matching TRBD2 (6 bases). This CDR3 is built from 14 residues. V lost 3 bases and J lost 4, with 14 bases in between. In germline, CDR1 is GTSNPN, CDR2 SVGIG (reference sequence). The CDR3 nucleotides are TGTGCCTGGAGGGGGCGGGAACTAGCAGATACGCAGTATTTT. As protein: CAWRGRELADTQYF.

The chain uses TRBV19 and TRBJ1-5; D is undetermined. This CDR3 is built from 14 residues. Trimming stripped 5 bases from V and 0 bases from J, with 8 bases between. Germline V gene data show CDR1 as LNHDA and CDR2 as SQIVND (reference sequence). CDR3 protein: CASSYTNSNQPQHF. The CDR3 DNA follows: TGTGCCAGTAGTTACACCAATAGCAATCAGCCCCAGCATTTT. The variable domain in full, completed from reference TRBV19 and TRBJ1-5, reads DGGITQSPKYLFRKEGQNVTLSCEQNLNHDAMYWYRQDPGQGLRLIYYSQIVNDFQKGDIAEGYSVSREKKESFPLTVTSAQKNPTAFYLCASSYTNSNQPQHFGDGTRLSIL.

This clone was observed a few times. The chain recombines TRBV9 with TRBJ2-1, with TRBD2 matching over 13 bases. The CDR3 consists of 17 residues. The V segment lost 3 bases and the J segment 7 bases; nucleotides outside the gene matches: 10. CDR1 and CDR2 from the germline V gene are SGDLS and YYNGEE. The CDR3 here is CASSASTRTSGRNEQFF. DNA for the CDR3: TGTGCCAGCAGCGCCTCCACCCGGACTAGCGGGAGAAATGAGCAGTTCTTC.

V is TRBV27 and J is TRBJ2-5; the D call may be TRBD1 or TRBD2 (5 bases each). Germline CDR1 reads MNHEY; CDR2 reads SMNVEV (reference sequence). The CDR3 has 14 amino acids. With 5 bases removed from V and 7 bases from J, the gap between germline ends came to 17 bases. The CDR3, as DNA: TGTGCCAGCAGTGGTCCGGGACGGTCCGGGACCCAGTACTTC. It yields the protein CASSGPGRSGTQYF.

CDR3 bases: TGTGCCAGCAGCCAAGCTTCCCAGGGCGGCAATCAGCCCCAGCATTTT. Translation: CASSQASQGGNQPQHF. J is TRBJ1-5 and V is TRBV3-1 (or the pseudogene TRBV3-2); D perhaps matches TRBD1 (5 bases). In germline, CDR1 is LGHDT, CDR2 YNNKEL (reference sequence). The CDR3 has 16 residues. The ends were cut back, 1 base at V and 2 bases at J, with 12 bases in the middle.

The chain has TRBV7-9 and TRBJ2-7; 9 bases are shared with TRBD1. CDR1 and CDR2 from the germline V gene are SEHNR and FQNEAQ (reference sequence). The CDR3 runs to 14 residues. V shed 5 bases and J 5 bases; nucleotides not matched to a gene: 7. CDR3 sequence: CASSRGQGSNEQYF. Written as DNA, the CDR3 is TGTGCCAGCAGCCGGGGACAGGGATCTAACGAGCAGTACTTC.

This clone has a single count. The genes are TRBV5-1 and TRBJ2-5; no definite D call. Germline V gene sequence: CDR1 SGHRS, CDR2 YFSETQ. Deletions cut 4 bases from V and 3 bases from J, with 10 bases between. This CDR3 comprises 13 residues. The CDR3 bases are TGCGCCAGCAGCCGAACCAACAAAGAGACCCAGTACTTC. Its translation: CASSRTNKETQYF.

The CDR3 loop is CASSFSPGPTFEQFF. The CDR3 DNA reads as TGTGCCAGCAGTTTCTCCCCCGGGCCTACGTTTGAGCAGTTCTTC. The gene calls are TRBV27 and TRBJ2-1; D unclear. Trimming stripped 3 bases from V and 9 bases from J, with 18 bases between. CDR1 is MNHEY and CDR2 is SMNVEV in the germline V gene (reference sequence). The CDR3 runs 15 residues.

This chain connects TRBV5-4 to TRBJ2-6; 10 bases fit TRBD1. CDR3 size: 18 residues. In germline, CDR1 is SGHNT, CDR2 YYREEE (reference sequence). The V and J ends lost 2 bases and 4 bases, in that order; junction bases with no gene match: 9. CDR3 loop: CASSLQGTGESGANVLTF. CDR3 DNA: TGTGCCAGCAGCTTACAGGGGACAGGGGAGTCAGGGGCCAACGTCCTGACTTTC.

The chain links TRBV6-5 to TRBJ1-2; D perhaps matches TRBD1 (5 bases). The CDR3 length is 12 residues. Germline V gives CDR1 MNHEY, CDR2 SVGAGI. V gave up 6 bases and J gave up 7 bases, with 12 bases separating them. For the CDR3, the DNA is TGTGCCAGCAGGACTCCCGGGGGTGGCTACACCTTC. Translation gives CASRTPGGGYTF.

The chain recombines TRBV7-2 with TRBJ2-3; 7 nucleotides line up with TRBD2. From germline, CDR1 is SGHTA and CDR2 FQGNSA. This CDR3 has 16 residues. V lost 0 bases, J lost 0 bases, and 3 bases stayed unmatched. The CDR3 sequence: CASSLAGGGSTDTQYF. CDR3 DNA: TGTGCCAGCAGCTTAGCGGGGGGGGGTAGCACAGATACGCAGTATTTT.

The chain uses TRBV6-5 and TRBJ2-3; 9 positions agree with TRBD1. The CDR3 runs 15 residues. V shed 2 bases and J 4 bases; nucleotides not matched to a gene: 4. The germline CDR1 and CDR2 sequences are MNHEY and SVGAGI. The CDR3 coding sequence is TGTGCCAGCAGTTACGGGGACAGGGTGGCAGATACGCAGTATTTT. Residues: CASSYGDRVADTQYF.

The J gene is TRBJ2-1, the V gene TRBV7-7; 8 bases fit TRBD2. CDR3 size: 15 residues. Germline V lookup: CDR1 SSHAT, CDR2 FNYEAQ (reference sequence). V dropped 1 base and J dropped 6; count of bases not matched to a gene: 5. The CDR3 here is CASSLGVAGGNEQFF. For the CDR3, the DNA is TGTGCCAGCAGCTTAGGAGTGGCGGGAGGCAATGAGCAGTTCTTC. Using reference TRBV7-7 and TRBJ2-1 for the parts outside the CDR3, the full variable domain is GAGVSQSPRYKVTKRGQDVTLRCDPISSHATLYWYQQALGQGPEFLTYFNYEAQPDKSGLPSDRFSAERPEGSISTLTIQRTEQRDSAMYRCASSLGVAGGNEQFFGPGTRLTVL.

As for this clone: Other DNA sequences within the sample encode an identical CDR3. The chain employs TRBV30 and TRBJ2-7; a possible D gene is TRBD2 (6 bases). Germline CDR1 GTSNPN, CDR2 SVGIG (reference sequence). The length of the CDR3 is 12 residues. With 1 base removed from V and 4 bases from J, the gap between germline ends came to 8 bases. The CDR3 region is CAWSGGGYEQYF. The CDR3 DNA reads TGTGCCTGGAGTGGAGGAGGGTACGAGCAGTACTTC.

This chain links TRBV13 with TRBJ2-7; TRBD2 might be the D (6 bases). The V gene's germline CDR1 is PRHDT and CDR2 FYEKMQ (reference sequence). Trimming removed 2 bases from V and 1 base from J, with 12 bases in between. This CDR3 is 15 amino acids long. The CDR3 nucleotides are TGTGCCAGCAGCTTAACGGGAGCGTCTTCCTACGAGCAGTACTTC. Protein sequence: CASSLTGASSYEQYF.

This sequence joins TRBV5-1 and TRBJ2-1; D unresolved. The ends were cut back, 0 bases at V and 7 bases at J, with 11 bases in the middle. Germline loops: CDR1 SGHRS, CDR2 YFSETQ. The CDR3 is 14 residues long. For the CDR3, the DNA is TGCGCCAGCAGCTTGGCCCCACCCCCGAATGAGCAGTTCTTC. Its translation: CASSLAPPPNEQFF.

The chain recombines TRBV6-2 or TRBV6-3 with TRBJ2-5; no reliable D call. The CDR3 is 15 residues long. Deletions cut 0 bases from V and 2 bases from J, with 10 bases between. Germline V lookup: CDR1 MNHEY, CDR2 SVGEGT. CDR3 in amino acids: CASSYSWSDQETQYF. The CDR3 DNA reads TGTGCCAGCAGTTACTCGTGGTCAGATCAAGAGACCCAGTACTTC.